The 30 T cell receptor beta chains in this list originate from one sample, sequenced in a study of cytomegalovirus exposure and HLA in healthy donors. The primer mix had 60 Vbeta and 13 Jbeta primers. The protocol was immunoSEQ multiplex PCR, while the TCRdb copy is restricted to in-frame clones and leaves out a portion. The data contain roughly 150,000 clones, roughly 64% of them seen just once; the ten biggest clones take up 3%. Input material: PBMCs. The receptor source for this set is a woman under 40 in good health and CMV-seropositive.

The chain is built from TRBV25-1 and TRBJ1-1; D is unclear. Germline lookup yields CDR1 MGHDK and CDR2 SYGVNS. The CDR3 has 13 residues. With 5 bases removed from V and 3 bases from J, the gap between germline ends came to 10 bases. As DNA, the CDR3 is TGTGCCAGCAGTCGGGGTGGTGACACTGAAGCTTTCTTT. Protein product: CASSRGGDTEAFF.

The chain has TRBV21-1 and TRBJ2-7; TRBD1 is taken as the D call from the table, unchecked against the DNA. TRBV21-1 is recorded as a pseudogene. The CDR3 has 20 residues. The CDR3 sequence: CASSKSSLGAGASSSYEQYF. The CDR3 DNA sequence: TGTGCCAGCAGCAAAAGTAGTCTGGGTGCAGGGGCCTCGTCCTCCTACGAGCAGTACTTC.

This rearrangement joins TRBV27 to TRBJ1-2; 9 nucleotides line up with TRBD1. This CDR3 is built from 16 residues. J gave up 4 bases and V 7 bases, and 13 bases lay outside the gene matches. Germline V lookup: CDR1 MNHEY, CDR2 SMNVEV (reference sequence). CDR3 region: CASKGLGTGTGYGYTF. The CDR3 DNA follows: TGTGCCAGCAAGGGACTCGGGACAGGGACGGGCTATGGCTACACCTTC.

This clone was observed a few times. Other nucleotide sequences in the sample specify the same CDR3. The rearrangement joins TRBV23-1 to TRBJ1-6; D not certain. TRBV23-1 qualifies as an ORF whose function is uncertain. This CDR3 region has 16 residues. V lost 3 bases, J lost 8 bases, and 17 bases lay in between. CDR3: CASSQPCGRSHSPLHF. As DNA, the CDR3 is TGCGCCAGCAGTCAGCCGTGTGGGAGGTCGCATTCACCCCTCCACTTT.

The chain carries TRBV25-1 and TRBJ2-1, with 9 nucleotides matching TRBD1. The V segment lost 3 bases and the J segment 7 bases; nucleotides outside the gene matches: 13. The CDR3 loop spans 17 amino acids. CDR1 is MGHDK, CDR2 SYGVNS, per germline. The CDR3 DNA sequence: TGTGCCAGCAGTGACCTGAGACAGGGGGGCAGGTGGAATGAGCAGTTCTTC. Amino acid sequence: CASSDLRQGGRWNEQFF.

CDR3 protein: CAWSFGGRNEQYF. The CDR3 bases are TGTGCCTGGAGTTTCGGGGGGCGGAACGAGCAGTACTTC. V and J are TRBV30 and TRBJ2-7; maybe TRBD2 (7 bases). Germline assignment: CDR1 GTSNPN and CDR2 SVGIG (reference sequence). The V end was cut by 2 bases, the J end by 5 bases, with 13 bases between. CDR3 size: 13 residues.

The sample holds a few counts of this clone. The CDR3 DNA reads TGCGCCAGCAGCTTGCTGAATCAGCCCCAGCATTTT. It specifies CASSLLNQPQHF. The chain joins TRBV5-1 to TRBJ1-5; D not certain. Germline V CDR1 and CDR2: SGHRS, YFSETQ. V gave up 1 base and J gave up 4 bases, with 3 bases separating them. This CDR3 region has 12 residues.

This clone was recorded a few times. The J gene is TRBJ2-5, the V gene TRBV28; 15 bases fit TRBD2. Germline V gene data show CDR1 as MDHEN and CDR2 as SYDVKM. This CDR3 has 18 amino acids. Unmatched junction bases numbered 3, after V lost 1 base and J lost 0 bases. The CDR3 spells CASSLSWTSGGDQETQYF. The CDR3 DNA sequence: TGTGCCAGCAGTTTATCCTGGACTAGCGGGGGGGACCAAGAGACCCAGTACTTC.

The chain recombines TRBV11-3 with TRBJ2-6, with 7 bases identical to TRBD2. V trimming: 7 bases; J trimming: 4 bases; junction bases outside the gene matches: 4. The germline V gene encodes CDR1 SGHNT and CDR2 YENEEA. CDR3 size: 14 residues. CDR3 sequence (DNA): TGTGCCAGCAACGGGGGGTGGGGGGCCAACGTCCTGACTTTC. The encoded protein is CASNGGWGANVLTF. Looking up the rest from reference TRBV11-3 and TRBJ2-6 gives the full variable domain: EAGVVQSPRYKIIEKKQPVAFWCNPISGHNTLYWYLQNLGQGPELLIRYENEEAVDDSQLPKDRFSAERLKGVDSTLKIQPAELGDSAVYLCASNGGWGANVLTFGAGSRLTVL.

V is TRBV18 and J is TRBJ1-1; a weak D match, TRBD1 (5 bases). With 6 bases removed from V and 3 bases from J, the gap between germline ends came to 14 bases. The CDR3 sequence is 14 residues long. Germline loops: CDR1 KGHSH, CDR2 LQKENI. CDR3 residues: CASSPTAGDTEAFF. The CDR3 nucleotides read TGTGCCAGCTCCCCAACCGCGGGGGACACTGAAGCTTTCTTT. The whole variable domain, filled in from reference TRBV18 and TRBJ1-1, reads NAGVMQNPRHLVRRRGQEARLRCSPMKGHSHVYWYRQLPEEGLKFMVYLQKENIIDESGMPKERFSAEFPKEGPSILRIQQVVRGDSAAYFCASSPTAGDTEAFFGQGTRLTVV.

This chain uses TRBV5-4 with TRBJ1-2; D not certain. The V gene's germline CDR1 is SGHNT and CDR2 YYREEE (reference sequence). This CDR3 is 15 amino acids long. Trimming took off 0 bases at V and 0 bases at J, with 9 bases between the two ends. As DNA, the CDR3 is TGTGCCAGCAGCTTGGAACAGATTTCTAACTATGGCTACACCTTC. Protein: CASSLEQISNYGYTF.

The rearrangement uses TRBV4-2 and TRBJ2-2; 9 bases are shared with TRBD2. Trimming took 4 bases from V and 6 from J; bases not matched to a gene: 6. CDR3 length: 15 amino acids. In germline, CDR1 is LGHNA, CDR2 YNFKEQ. The DNA of the CDR3 is TGTGCCAGCAGCCTGGGACTAGCTTCGGCCGGGGAGCTGTTTTTT. It yields the protein CASSLGLASAGELFF.

This rearrangement joins TRBV4-1 to TRBJ2-1, with 7 bases identical to TRBD2. Germline CDR1 and CDR2: MGHRA and YSYEKL. The CDR3 consists of 12 residues. V was clipped by 3 bases and J by 10 bases; unmatched bases: 3. The CDR3 sequence: CASSQSGLEQFF. CDR3 in DNA: TGCGCCAGCAGCCAGTCGGGACTAGAGCAGTTCTTC.

Only a few counts were recorded for this clone. The sample has other DNA sequences that encode this CDR3 too. The V and J genes are TRBV7-3 and TRBJ2-1; D is unresolved. Germline loops: CDR1 SGHTA, CDR2 FQGTGA. Trimming cost V 5 bases and J 0 bases, with 8 bases left between them. The CDR3 spans 14 residues. CDR3 in amino acids: CASSPSGSYNEQFF. The CDR3 DNA is TGTGCCAGCAGCCCCTCCGGCTCCTACAATGAGCAGTTCTTC.

This clone was detected a few times. The CDR3 nucleotides are TGCGCCAGCAGCCGAGTCGGGGGGGGCTCCTACAATGAGCAGTTCTTC. This gives the protein CASSRVGGGSYNEQFF. J is TRBJ2-1 and V is TRBV4-1, with TRBD2 matching 8 bases. The trim removed 4 bases at V and 0 bases at J, leaving 5 bases unmatched. Germline V gene lookup returns CDR1 MGHRA and CDR2 YSYEKL. This CDR3 comprises 16 residues.

The table lists this clone with a count of one. The CDR3 region has the DNA TGCGCCAGCAGCTTGGGCAGGGAATGGTCCCAAGATACGCAGTATTTT. Amino acid sequence: CASSLGREWSQDTQYF. The rearrangement uses TRBV5-1 and TRBJ2-3; weak D call: TRBD1 (5 bases). The V gene lost 0 bases and the J gene lost 5 bases, with 16 bases spanning the gap. Germline V gene lookup returns CDR1 SGHRS and CDR2 YFSETQ. This CDR3 spans 16 amino acids.

Here the CDR3 DNA reads TGTGCCAGCAGGGGGCCAAGGAATAGCAATCAGCCCCAGCATTTT. Residues: CASRGPRNSNQPQHF. The chain joins TRBV6-1 to TRBJ1-5, with TRBD1 as a possible D gene (5 bases). The CDR3 consists of 15 residues. Germline V gene data show CDR1 as MNHNS and CDR2 as SASEGT. Trimming removed 6 bases from V and 0 bases from J, with 12 bases in between.

V usage is TRBV5-6 and J usage is TRBJ1-2, with D unresolved. Trimming left V 5 bases short and J 4 bases short, with 12 bases between. The V gene's germline CDR1 is SGHDT and CDR2 YYEEEE. This CDR3 spans 13 amino acids. CDR3 loop: CASRTVRVYGYTF. CDR3 nucleotides: TGTGCCAGCAGAACTGTCCGGGTCTATGGCTACACCTTC.

This clone was detected a few times. V and J are TRBV27 and TRBJ2-7, with 7 bases fitting TRBD1. CDR1 is MNHEY and CDR2 is SMNVEV in the germline V gene (reference sequence). V was clipped by 8 bases and J by 2 bases; unmatched bases: 12. CDR3 length: 15 residues. The CDR3 is CASADSRDSTYEQYF. The CDR3, as DNA: TGTGCCAGCGCTGACTCGAGGGACAGTACCTACGAGCAGTACTTC.

The rearrangement joins TRBV4-1 to TRBJ2-7; tentative D call: TRBD2 (6 bases). CDR3 length equals 14 residues. Trimming pared 0 bases from V and 4 bases from J, leaving 10 bases between. Germline values: CDR1 MGHRA, CDR2 YSYEKL. CDR3 region: CASSQEEGLYEQYF. CDR3 in DNA: TGCGCCAGCAGCCAAGAGGAGGGGCTGTACGAGCAGTACTTC.

The chain recombines TRBV6-6 with TRBJ1-1; weak D call: TRBD1 (6 bases). The CDR3 extends over 12 amino acids. Between the trimmed V and J ends, which lost 8 bases and 5 bases, there was a span of 12 bases. Germline values: CDR1 MNHNY, CDR2 SVGAGI (reference sequence). Written as DNA, the CDR3 is TGTGCCAGCCGAAGGGGGGGAACTGAAGCTTTCTTT. Its protein is CASRRGGTEAFF.

V gene TRBV6-1 combines with J gene TRBJ2-1; 9 nucleotides align to TRBD2. Germline values: CDR1 MNHNS, CDR2 SASEGT. The ends lost 0 bases at V and 10 bases at J; junction bases unmatched: 7. The CDR3 is 15 amino acids. Here the CDR3 DNA reads TGTGCCAGCAGTGAAGCGATAGCGGGAGTGAGGGAGCAGTTCTTC. Translated: CASSEAIAGVREQFF.

V usage is TRBV19 and J usage is TRBJ2-5; possible D gene TRBD2, 6 bases. V lost 6 bases to trimming and J lost 7 bases, with 15 bases between them. This CDR3 region has 13 residues. Germline lookup yields CDR1 LNHDA and CDR2 SQIVND (reference sequence). CDR3 residues: CASSPSLSGTQYF. Written as DNA, the CDR3 is TGTGCCAGTAGCCCCTCTCTTAGCGGGACCCAGTACTTC.

V is TRBV6-5 and J is TRBJ2-7; 11 bases line up with TRBD2. Germline values: CDR1 MNHEY, CDR2 SVGAGI. This CDR3 has 14 residues. The ends lost 7 bases at V and 4 bases at J; junction bases unmatched: 6. The CDR3 loop is CASTRLAGQYEQYF. The CDR3 nucleotides read TGTGCCAGCACCCGACTAGCGGGGCAGTACGAGCAGTACTTC.

The J gene is TRBJ2-3, the V gene TRBV7-9, with TRBD1 as a possible D gene (6 bases). With 7 bases removed from V and 7 bases from J, the gap between germline ends came to 24 bases. Germline V gives CDR1 SEHNR, CDR2 FQNEAQ (reference sequence). This CDR3 has 16 residues. CDR3 sequence (DNA): TGTGCCAGCACCGTTTCAAGCACAGGGTTTCTTAATACGCAGTATTTT. Amino acid sequence: CASTVSSTGFLNTQYF.

The rearrangement links TRBV2 to TRBJ1-5, with no clear D. V was pared by 11 bases and J by 9 bases, with 20 bases between. The CDR3 loop spans 13 amino acids. Germline-derived CDR1 and CDR2 are SNHLY and FYNNEI. CDR3 bases: TGTGCCTCCAAAATAGAAGGACGGGGGCCCCAGCATTTT. Protein: CASKIEGRGPQHF.

Only a few counts were recorded for this clone. V is TRBV29-1 and J is TRBJ2-7; 13 bases are a match to TRBD2. Per the germline V gene, CDR1 is SQVTM and CDR2 is ANQGSEA. CDR3 length equals 15 residues. The trim removed 4 bases at V and 6 bases at J, leaving 9 bases unmatched. The CDR3 sequence is CSVGPRLAGGREQYF. The CDR3 coding sequence is TGCAGCGTTGGCCCTCGACTAGCGGGGGGCCGCGAGCAGTACTTC.

This chain connects TRBV5-1 to TRBJ1-1; D may be TRBD1 (6 bases). Germline V gene lookup returns CDR1 SGHRS and CDR2 YFSETQ. The length of the CDR3 is 15 residues. The V and J ends lost 4 bases and 2 bases respectively, with 15 bases between them. As DNA, the CDR3 is TGCGCCAGCAGCCCCGGTGGGGGCCACAACACTGAAGCTTTCTTT. It encodes CASSPGGGHNTEAFF.

The table lists this clone with a few counts. The chain is built from TRBV5-1 and TRBJ1-2; D perhaps matches TRBD1 (6 bases). The V gene's germline CDR1 is SGHRS and CDR2 YFSETQ. The CDR3 has 16 residues. V shed 0 bases and J shed 5 bases, with 17 bases lying between them. The CDR3 sequence is CASSLEAGALGYGYTF. The CDR3 nucleotides are TGCGCCAGCAGCTTGGAGGCGGGGGCGCTGGGGTATGGCTACACCTTC.

The rearrangement links TRBV15 to TRBJ1-2; a possible D gene is TRBD1 (5 bases). CDR1 is LNHNV and CDR2 is YYDKDF in the germline V gene (reference sequence). CDR3 length equals 13 residues. V lost 0 bases, J lost 4 bases, and 6 bases lay in between. This CDR3 is CATSRDRAYGYTF. The DNA for the CDR3 is TGTGCCACCAGCAGAGACAGGGCCTATGGCTACACCTTC. The full variable domain, rest sourced from reference TRBV15 and TRBJ1-2, is DAMVIQNPRYQVTQFGKPVTLSCSQTLNHNVMYWYQQKSSQAPKLLFHYYDKDFNNEADTPDNFQSRRPNTSFCFLDIRSPGLGDTAMYLCATSRDRAYGYTFGSGTRLTVV.